This T cell receptor beta chain comes out of a study of T cell repertoires in cytomegalovirus infection. The wider study: Newly reported HLA-C-restricted and thoroughly characterized HLA-B-restricted CMV epitopes were employed. Indications of both CMV infection and matching HLA type were provided by public TCR beta signatures.

In TCRdb, the reads were re-called with MiXCR into one record per CDR3 protein. The sample records some 800,000 distinct CDR3 sequences, approximately 32% being singletons. The germline V gene has CDR1 SGHNT and CDR2 YENEEA. The V gene lost 4 bases and the J gene lost 5 bases, with 9 bases spanning the gap. The CDR3 runs to 13 residues. Study-level findings and limits: Predominance within the ex vivo response was attributable to HLA-C-restricted CMV-specific TCR beta clonotypes. The cumulative frequency of public TCR beta families identified carriers of CMV plus the relevant HLA.

Concerning this clonotype itself: What it binds is not known.

The V gene is TRBV11-3, the J gene TRBJ2-1, with a tentative D call TRBD1 (5 bases). The sample was cultured CD8+ T cells from PBMCs, taken from culture after CMV antigen stimulation. The source of this sequence is a human donor in good health (CMV status not recorded). Some clones in this sample may be carry-over from other donors' samples. The CDR3 region is CASSSRQNNEQFF. In nucleotides, the CDR3 is TGTGCCAGCAGCTCAAGACAGAACAATGAGCAGTTCTTC.